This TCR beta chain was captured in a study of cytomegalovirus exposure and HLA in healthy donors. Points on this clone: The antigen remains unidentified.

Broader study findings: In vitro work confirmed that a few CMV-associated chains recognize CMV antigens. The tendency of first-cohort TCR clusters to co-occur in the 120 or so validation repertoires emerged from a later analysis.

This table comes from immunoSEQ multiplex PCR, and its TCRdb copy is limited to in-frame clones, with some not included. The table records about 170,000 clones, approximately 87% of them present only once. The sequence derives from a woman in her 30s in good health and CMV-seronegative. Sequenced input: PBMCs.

DNA of the CDR3: TGTGCCAGCAGCTCCCCGTCTAGCGGGGGGACCTACGAGCAGTACTTC. Protein product: CASSSPSSGGTYEQYF. The chain combines TRBV7-2 with TRBJ2-7; 11 nucleotides agree with TRBD2. Germline values: CDR1 SGHTA, CDR2 FQGNSA. V was clipped by 4 bases and J by 2 bases; unmatched bases: 7. The CDR3 is 16 amino acids.